The T cell receptor beta chain under discussion was sequenced for a study of pediatric ulcerative colitis. This CDR3 is built from 14 residues. With 7 bases removed from V and 6 bases from J, the gap between germline ends came to 18 bases. Germline CDR1 reads WSHSY; CDR2 reads SAAADI. The rectum was sampled with one to two pinch biopsies at colonoscopy. Study-wide results and limits: Two rectal clonotypes were found only in ulcerative colitis patients, all of them. Ulcerative colitis patients shared more blood-rectal clones than controls. Rectal pinch biopsies may have included blood-derived T cells, especially in patients with overt colitis.

In regard to this clone: Its target is unknown.

Up to 500,000 reads were sequenced per sample. Some clones are missing from TCRdb's copy, which holds only in-frame ones; the method was immunoSEQ multiplex PCR. The sample carries 20,000 to 25,000 clones, roughly two thirds recorded once. The receptor was derived from a boy younger than 18 with severe ulcerative colitis. The sample consisted of gut tissue. V usage is TRBV10-2 and J usage is TRBJ1-1; possibly TRBD1 for D (5 bases). CDR3 amino acids: CASTEAGGLPEAFF. The CDR3, as DNA: TGCGCCAGCACCGAGGCCGGGGGACTCCCTGAAGCTTTCTTT.